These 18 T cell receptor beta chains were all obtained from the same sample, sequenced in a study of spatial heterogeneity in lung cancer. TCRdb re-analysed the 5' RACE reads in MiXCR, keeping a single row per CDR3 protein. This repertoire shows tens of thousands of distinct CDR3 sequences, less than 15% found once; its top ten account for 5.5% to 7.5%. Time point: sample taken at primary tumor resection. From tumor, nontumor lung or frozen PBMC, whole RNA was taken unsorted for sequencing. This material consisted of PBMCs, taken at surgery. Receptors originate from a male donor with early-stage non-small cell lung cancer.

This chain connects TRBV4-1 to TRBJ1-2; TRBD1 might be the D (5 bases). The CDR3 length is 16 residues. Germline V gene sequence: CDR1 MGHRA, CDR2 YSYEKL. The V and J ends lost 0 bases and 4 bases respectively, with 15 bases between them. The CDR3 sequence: CASSQELGLTFYGYTF. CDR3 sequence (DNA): TGCGCCAGCAGCCAAGAATTGGGGCTGACATTCTATGGCTACACCTTC.

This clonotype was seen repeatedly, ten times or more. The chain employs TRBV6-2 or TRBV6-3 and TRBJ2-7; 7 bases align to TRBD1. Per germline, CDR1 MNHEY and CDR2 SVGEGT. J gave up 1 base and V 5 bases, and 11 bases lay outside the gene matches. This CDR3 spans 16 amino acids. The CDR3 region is CASSGTAHLSSYEQYF. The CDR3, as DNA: TGTGCCAGCAGTGGGACAGCTCATCTCTCTTCCTACGAGCAGTACTTC.

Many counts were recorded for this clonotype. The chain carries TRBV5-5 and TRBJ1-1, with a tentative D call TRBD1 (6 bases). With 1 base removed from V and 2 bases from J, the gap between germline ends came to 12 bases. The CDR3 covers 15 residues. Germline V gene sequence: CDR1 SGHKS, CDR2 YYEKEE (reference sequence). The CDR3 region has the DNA TGTGCCAGCAGCTTGAAAAGAGGGGGAAACACTGAAGCTTTCTTT. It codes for CASSLKRGGNTEAFF.

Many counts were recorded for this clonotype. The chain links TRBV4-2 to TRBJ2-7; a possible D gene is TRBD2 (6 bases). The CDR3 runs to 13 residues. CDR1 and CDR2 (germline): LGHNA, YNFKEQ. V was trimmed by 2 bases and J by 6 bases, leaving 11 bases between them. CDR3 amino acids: CASSQPLAFEQYF. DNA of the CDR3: TGTGCCAGCAGCCAACCCCTAGCGTTCGAGCAGTACTTC.

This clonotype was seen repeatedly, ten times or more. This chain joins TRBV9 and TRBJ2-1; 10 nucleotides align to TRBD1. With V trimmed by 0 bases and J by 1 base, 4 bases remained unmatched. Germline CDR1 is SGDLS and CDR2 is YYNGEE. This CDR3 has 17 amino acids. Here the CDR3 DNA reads TGTGCCAGCAGCGTAGCGCGGACAGGGGGATCCTACAATGAGCAGTTCTTC. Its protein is CASSVARTGGSYNEQFF.

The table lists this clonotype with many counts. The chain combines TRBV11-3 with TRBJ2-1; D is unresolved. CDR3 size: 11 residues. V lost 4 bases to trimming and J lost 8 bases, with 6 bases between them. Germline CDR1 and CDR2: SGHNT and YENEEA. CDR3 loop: CASSYFHEQFF. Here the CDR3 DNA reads TGTGCCAGCAGCTATTTCCATGAGCAGTTCTTC.

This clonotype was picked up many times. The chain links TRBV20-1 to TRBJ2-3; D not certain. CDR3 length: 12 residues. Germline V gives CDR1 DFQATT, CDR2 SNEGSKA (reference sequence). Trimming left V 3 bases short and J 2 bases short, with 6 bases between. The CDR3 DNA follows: TGCAGTGCTAGTCGCCTCACAGATACGCAGTATTTT. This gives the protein CSASRLTDTQYF.

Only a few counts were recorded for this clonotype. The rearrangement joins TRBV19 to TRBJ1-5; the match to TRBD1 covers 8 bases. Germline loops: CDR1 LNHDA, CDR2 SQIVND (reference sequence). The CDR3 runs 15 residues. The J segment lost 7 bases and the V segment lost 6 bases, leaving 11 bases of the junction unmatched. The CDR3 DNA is TGTGCCAGTAGCAACCCCCCGGGACAGGAGCAGCCCCAGCATTTT. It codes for CASSNPPGQEQPQHF.

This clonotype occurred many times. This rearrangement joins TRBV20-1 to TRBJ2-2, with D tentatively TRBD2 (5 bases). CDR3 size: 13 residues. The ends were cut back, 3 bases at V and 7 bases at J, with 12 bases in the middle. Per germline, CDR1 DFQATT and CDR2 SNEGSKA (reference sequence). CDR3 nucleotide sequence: TGCAGTGCTAGTCGAGGGAGTGGCGGGGAGCTGTTTTTT. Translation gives CSASRGSGGELFF.

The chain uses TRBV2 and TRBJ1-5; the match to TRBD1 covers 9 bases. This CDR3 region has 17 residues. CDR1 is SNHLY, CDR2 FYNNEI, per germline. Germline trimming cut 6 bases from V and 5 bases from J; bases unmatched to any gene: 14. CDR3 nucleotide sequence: TGTGCCAGCAGCCATTACCGGGACAGGGCCCCCGATCAGCCCCAGCATTTT. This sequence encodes CASSHYRDRAPDQPQHF.

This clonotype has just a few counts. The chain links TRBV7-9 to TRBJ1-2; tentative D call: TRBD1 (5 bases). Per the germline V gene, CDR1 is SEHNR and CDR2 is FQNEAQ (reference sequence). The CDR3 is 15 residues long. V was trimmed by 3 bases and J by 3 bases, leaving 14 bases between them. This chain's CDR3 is CASSFGDGPYYGYTF. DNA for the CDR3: TGTGCCAGCAGCTTCGGGGACGGTCCTTACTATGGCTACACCTTC.

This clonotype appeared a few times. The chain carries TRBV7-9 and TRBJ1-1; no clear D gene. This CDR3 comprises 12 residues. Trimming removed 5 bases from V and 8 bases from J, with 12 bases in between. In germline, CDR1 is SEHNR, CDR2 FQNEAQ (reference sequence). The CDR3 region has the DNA TGTGCCAGCAGCCAAACATTGAGGGAAGCTTTCTTT. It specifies CASSQTLREAFF.

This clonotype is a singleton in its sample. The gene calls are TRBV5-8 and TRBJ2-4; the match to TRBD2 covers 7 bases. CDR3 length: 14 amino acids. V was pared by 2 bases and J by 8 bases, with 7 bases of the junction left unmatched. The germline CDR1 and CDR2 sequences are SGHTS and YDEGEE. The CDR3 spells CASSLGPGGDIQYF. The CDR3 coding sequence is TGTGCCAGCAGCTTAGGGCCGGGAGGAGACATTCAGTACTTC. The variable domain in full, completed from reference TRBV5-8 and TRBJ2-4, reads EAGVTQSPTHLIKTRGQQATLRCSPISGHTSVYWYQQALGLGLQFLLWYDEGEERNRGNFPPRFSGRQFPNYSSELNVNALELEDSALYLCASSLGPGGDIQYFGAGTRLSVL.

CDR3 loop: CASTELGVNTEAFF. DNA of the CDR3: TGCGCCAGCACCGAGCTAGGAGTGAACACTGAAGCTTTCTTT. The chain joins TRBV5-1 to TRBJ1-1; no clear D gene. Trimming took off 6 bases at V and 0 bases at J, with 12 bases between the two ends. The germline V gene has CDR1 SGHRS and CDR2 YFSETQ. There are 14 residues in the CDR3.

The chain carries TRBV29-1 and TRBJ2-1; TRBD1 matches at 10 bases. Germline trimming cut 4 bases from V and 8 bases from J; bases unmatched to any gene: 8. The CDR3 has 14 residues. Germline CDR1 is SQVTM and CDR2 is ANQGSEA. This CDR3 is CSVGLGQGGYEQFF. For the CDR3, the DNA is TGCAGCGTTGGTCTAGGACAGGGGGGTTATGAGCAGTTCTTC.

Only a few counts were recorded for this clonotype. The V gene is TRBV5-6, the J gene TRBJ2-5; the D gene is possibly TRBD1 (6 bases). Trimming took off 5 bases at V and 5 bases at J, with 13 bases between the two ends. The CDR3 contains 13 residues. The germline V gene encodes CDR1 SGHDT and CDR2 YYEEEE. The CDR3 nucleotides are TGTGCCAGCAGTCCGGACAGCGAGGAGACCCAGTACTTC. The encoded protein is CASSPDSEETQYF.

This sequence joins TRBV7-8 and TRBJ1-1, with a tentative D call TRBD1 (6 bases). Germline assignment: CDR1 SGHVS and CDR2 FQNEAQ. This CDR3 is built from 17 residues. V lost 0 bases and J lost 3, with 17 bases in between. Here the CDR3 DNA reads TGTGCCAGCAGCTTAGCGAAGGCAGGGGCTGAGGACACTGAAGCTTTCTTT. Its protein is CASSLAKAGAEDTEAFF.

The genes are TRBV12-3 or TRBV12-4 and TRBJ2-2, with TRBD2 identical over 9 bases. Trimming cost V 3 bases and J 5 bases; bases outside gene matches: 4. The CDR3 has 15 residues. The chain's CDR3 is CASSLRLAGTGELFF. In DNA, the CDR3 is TGTGCCAGCAGTTTGAGGCTAGCGGGAACCGGGGAGCTGTTTTTT.